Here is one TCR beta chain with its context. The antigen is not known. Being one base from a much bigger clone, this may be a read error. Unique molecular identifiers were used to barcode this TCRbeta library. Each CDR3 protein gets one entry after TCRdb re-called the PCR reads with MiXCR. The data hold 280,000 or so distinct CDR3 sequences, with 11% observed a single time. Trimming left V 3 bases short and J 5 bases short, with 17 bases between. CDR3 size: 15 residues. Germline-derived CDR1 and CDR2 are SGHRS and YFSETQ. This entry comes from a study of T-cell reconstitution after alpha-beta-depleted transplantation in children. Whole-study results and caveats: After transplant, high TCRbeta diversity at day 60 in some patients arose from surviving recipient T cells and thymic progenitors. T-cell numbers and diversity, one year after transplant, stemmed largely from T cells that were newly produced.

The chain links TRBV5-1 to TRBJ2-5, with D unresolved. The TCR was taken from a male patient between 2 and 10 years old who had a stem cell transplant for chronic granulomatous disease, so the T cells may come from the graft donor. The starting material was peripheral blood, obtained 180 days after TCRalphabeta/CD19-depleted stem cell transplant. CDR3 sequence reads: CASSSSTGRMETQYF. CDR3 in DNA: TGCGCCAGCAGCTCCTCGACCGGCAGGATGGAGACCCAGTACTTC.